The entry below gives a single T cell receptor beta chain sequence along with its context. The data were obtained in a study of cytomegalovirus exposure and HLA in healthy donors. The PCR had 60 Vbeta and 13 Jbeta primers. The data were produced by immunoSEQ multiplex PCR, yet TCRdb's version contains in-frame clones alone and is incomplete. The sample contains around 120,000 clones, under 85% of which appear only once. Trimming shortened V by 8 bases and J by 0 bases, and 9 bases separated the two germline ends. CDR1 is SGHDT and CDR2 is YYEEEE in the germline V gene. This CDR3 has 13 residues. This clonotype originated in a woman in her late teens or twenties in good health and CMV-seronegative. The chain couples TRBV5-6 to TRBJ1-5; D remains unclear. Sequencing was carried out using PBMCs. As DNA, the CDR3 is TGTGCCAGACAGCATTATAGCAATCAGCCCCAGCATTTT. Protein: CARQHYSNQPQHF.